What follows is one TCR beta chain and its context. Its target is unknown. The data belong to a study of T cell responses to AZD1222 COVID-19 vaccine. Study-level results: A mostly white British donor set with more females was recruited, and clonal diversity was possibly underestimated.

The assay was immunoSEQ multiplex PCR, and TCRdb's table has in-frame clones only and misses some. The sample includes about 200,000 clones, approximately 94% of them seen just once. Trimming removed 2 bases at V and 7 bases at J, with 14 bases between. This CDR3 is built from 15 residues. The V gene's germline CDR1 is SGHVS and CDR2 FQNEAQ. The chain employs TRBV7-8 and TRBJ1-4; perhaps TRBD1 as D (5 bases). The sample here was peripheral blood, taken 28 days after the second dose of the MenACWY control vaccine. The sequence came from an adult who received the MenACWY meningococcal vaccine as a control. The CDR3: CASSLSRVGIEKLFF. The CDR3 DNA is TGTGCCAGCAGCTTATCCAGGGTGGGGATTGAAAAACTGTTTTTT.